The T cell receptor beta chain described here comes from a study of cytomegalovirus exposure and HLA in healthy donors. Study overall: HLA-typed donors were the source of tens of millions of unique TCRs held in an early data release. Overall study findings and caveats: Cytomegalovirus-associated status was assigned to about 180 TCR beta chains. Later analysis demonstrated an association between a missense DCLRE1C variant and TCR beta V- and J-gene trimming. A classifier reportedly called cytomegalovirus status with high sensitivity and specificity.

Germline-derived CDR1 and CDR2 are SGHAT and FQNNGV. The CDR3 extends over 13 amino acids. Trimming took off 3 bases at V and 6 bases at J, with 9 bases between the two ends. With regard to this clone: Antigen unknown.

60 Vbeta and 13 Jbeta primers were used in PCR. Profiling relied on immunoSEQ multiplex PCR, and the TCRdb table lists in-frame clones only, not all of them. Of around 150,000 clones in the sample, 75% to 90% were seen once. The chain recombines TRBV11-2 with TRBJ2-1; D call uncertain. The sequenced material came from PBMCs. The clonotype originates from a man between 18 and 35 years old in good health and CMV-seropositive. The CDR3 loop reads CASSLVVGNEQFF. For the CDR3, the DNA is TGTGCCAGCAGCTTGGTGGTCGGCAATGAGCAGTTCTTC. Filled out from reference TRBV11-2 and TRBJ2-1, the complete variable domain reads EAGVAQSPRYKIIEKRQSVAFWCNPISGHATLYWYQQILGQGPKLLIQFQNNGVVDDSQLPKDRFSAERLKGVDSTLKIQPAKLEDSAVYLCASSLVVGNEQFFGPGTRLTVL.